This TCR beta chain originates from a study of blood T cell repertoires in COVID-19. Study-wide background: The origin of the acute and convalescent COVID-19 samples was the United States, Italy and Spain.

Participant ages covered roughly 18 to 89 years across 20 to 25 US areas. Researchers sorted participants into cohorts using their self-reported clinical history. Assay used: immunoSEQ multiplex PCR; TCRdb lists only in-frame clones, some missing. The table records 150,000 to 200,000 clones, 85% to 90% of them present only once. This CDR3 spans 14 amino acids. CDR1 and CDR2 (germline): LNHNV, YYDKDF (reference sequence). V was cut by 1 base and J by 2 bases, with 6 bases left in between. The sequencing input was PBMCs or T cells enriched from blood (not recorded which). This TCR was recovered from a woman aged 50 to 60 who had recovered from COVID-19. The V call is TRBV15, the J call TRBJ1-5, with D possibly TRBD1 on 5 matching bases. The CDR3 loop is CATSRGRGNQPQHF. In DNA form, the CDR3 reads TGTGCCACCAGCAGAGGCAGGGGCAATCAGCCCCAGCATTTT.